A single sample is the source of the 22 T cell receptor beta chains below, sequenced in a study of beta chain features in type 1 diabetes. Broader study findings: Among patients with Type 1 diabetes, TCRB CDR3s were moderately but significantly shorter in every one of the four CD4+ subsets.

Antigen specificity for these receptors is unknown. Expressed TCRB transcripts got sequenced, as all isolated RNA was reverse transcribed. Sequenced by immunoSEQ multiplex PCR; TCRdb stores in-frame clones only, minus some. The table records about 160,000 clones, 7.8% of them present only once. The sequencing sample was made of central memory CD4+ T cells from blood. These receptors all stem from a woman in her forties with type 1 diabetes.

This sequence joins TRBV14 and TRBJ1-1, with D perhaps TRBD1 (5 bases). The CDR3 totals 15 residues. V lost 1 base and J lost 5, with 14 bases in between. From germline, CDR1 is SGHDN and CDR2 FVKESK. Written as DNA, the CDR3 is TGTGCCAGCAGCCAAGCCTGGGGCGAAGGTACTGAAGCTTTCTTT. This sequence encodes CASSQAWGEGTEAFF.

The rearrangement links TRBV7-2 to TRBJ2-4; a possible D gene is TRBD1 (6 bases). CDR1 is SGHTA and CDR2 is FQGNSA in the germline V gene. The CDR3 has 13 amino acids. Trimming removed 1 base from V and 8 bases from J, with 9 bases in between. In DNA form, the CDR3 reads TGTGCCAGCAGCTTAGAACAGGGATACATTCAGTACTTC. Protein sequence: CASSLEQGYIQYF.

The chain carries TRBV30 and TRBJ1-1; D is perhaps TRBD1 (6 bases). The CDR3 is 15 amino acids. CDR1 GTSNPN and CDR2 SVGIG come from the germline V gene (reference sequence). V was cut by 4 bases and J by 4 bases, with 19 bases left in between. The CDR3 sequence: CAWNNGGGRSTEAFF. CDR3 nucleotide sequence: TGTGCCTGGAATAACGGGGGGGGCAGGAGCACTGAAGCTTTCTTT.

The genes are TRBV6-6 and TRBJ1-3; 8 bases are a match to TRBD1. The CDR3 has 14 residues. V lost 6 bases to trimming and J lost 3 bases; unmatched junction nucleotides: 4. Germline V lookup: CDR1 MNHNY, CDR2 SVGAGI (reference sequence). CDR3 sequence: CASSPGTGGNTIYF. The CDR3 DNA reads TGTGCCAGCAGCCCCGGGACAGGTGGAAACACCATATATTTT.

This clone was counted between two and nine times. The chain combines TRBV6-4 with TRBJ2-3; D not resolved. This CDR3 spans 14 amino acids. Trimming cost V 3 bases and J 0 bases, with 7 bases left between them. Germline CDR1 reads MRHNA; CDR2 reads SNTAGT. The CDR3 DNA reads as TGTGCCAGCAGTGAAAGCTCTAGCACAGATACGCAGTATTTT. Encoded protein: CASSESSSTDTQYF.

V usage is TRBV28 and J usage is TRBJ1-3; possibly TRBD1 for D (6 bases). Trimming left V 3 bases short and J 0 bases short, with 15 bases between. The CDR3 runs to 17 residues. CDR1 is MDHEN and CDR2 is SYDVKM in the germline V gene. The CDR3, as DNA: TGTGCCAGCAGTTTTGGGGGCTCGAGCTACTCTGGAAACACCATATATTTT. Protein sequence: CASSFGGSSYSGNTIYF. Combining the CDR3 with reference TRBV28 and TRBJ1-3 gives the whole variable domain DVKVTQSSRYLVKRTGEKVFLECVQDMDHENMFWYRQDPGLGLRLIYFSYDVKMKEKGDIPEGYSVSREKKERFSLILESASTNQTSMYLCASSFGGSSYSGNTIYFGEGSWLTVV.

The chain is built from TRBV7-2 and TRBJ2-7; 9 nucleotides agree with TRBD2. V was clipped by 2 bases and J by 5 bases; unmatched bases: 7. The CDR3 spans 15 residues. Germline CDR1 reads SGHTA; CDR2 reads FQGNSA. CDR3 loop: CASSLMGGRGDEQYF. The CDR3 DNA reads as TGTGCCAGCAGCTTAATGGGCGGGAGGGGCGACGAGCAGTACTTC.

CDR3 protein: CASSLGGGRDYGYTF. The CDR3 DNA reads TGCGCCAGCAGCTTGGGGGGGGGCCGGGACTATGGCTACACCTTC. The V and J genes are TRBV5-1 and TRBJ1-2, with D maybe TRBD1 (6 bases). CDR3 length: 15 amino acids. V gave up 0 bases and J gave up 3 bases, with 12 bases separating them. Germline V gene lookup returns CDR1 SGHRS and CDR2 YFSETQ.

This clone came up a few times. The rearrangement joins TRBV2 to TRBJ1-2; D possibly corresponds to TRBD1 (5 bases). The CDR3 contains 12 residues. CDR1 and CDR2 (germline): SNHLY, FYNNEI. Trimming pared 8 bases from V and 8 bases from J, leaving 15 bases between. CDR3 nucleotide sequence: TGTGCCAGCCAACAGGCCTCAGAGGGCTACACCTTC. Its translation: CASQQASEGYTF.

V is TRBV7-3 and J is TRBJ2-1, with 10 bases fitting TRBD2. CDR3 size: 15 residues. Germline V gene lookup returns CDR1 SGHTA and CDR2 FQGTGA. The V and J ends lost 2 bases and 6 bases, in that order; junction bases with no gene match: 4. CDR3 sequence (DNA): TGTGCCAGCAGCTTACAGGGACTAGCGACCAATGAGCAGTTCTTC. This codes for CASSLQGLATNEQFF.

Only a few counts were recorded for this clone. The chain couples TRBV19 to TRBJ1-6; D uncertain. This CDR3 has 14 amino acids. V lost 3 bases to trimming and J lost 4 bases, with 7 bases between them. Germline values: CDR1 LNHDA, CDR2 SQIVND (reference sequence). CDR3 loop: CASSMGPYNSPLHF. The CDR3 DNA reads TGTGCCAGTAGTATGGGCCCGTATAATTCACCCCTCCACTTT.

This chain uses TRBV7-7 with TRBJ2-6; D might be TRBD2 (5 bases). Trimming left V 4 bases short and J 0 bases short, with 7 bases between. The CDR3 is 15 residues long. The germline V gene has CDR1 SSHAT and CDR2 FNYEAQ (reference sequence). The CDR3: CASSSGGSGANVLTF. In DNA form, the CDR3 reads TGTGCCAGCAGCTCAGGAGGCTCTGGGGCCAACGTCCTGACTTTC.

CDR3 in amino acids: CASSQVEPRSGRRDETQYF. CDR3 DNA sequence: TGTGCCAGCAGCCAAGTGGAGCCTAGGAGCGGGAGGCGGGATGAGACCCAGTACTTC. The V gene is TRBV4-2, the J gene TRBJ2-5, with 9 bases aligning to TRBD2. CDR3 length: 19 amino acids. Germline V gene data show CDR1 as LGHNA and CDR2 as YNFKEQ. With V trimmed by 1 base and J by 5 bases, 17 bases remained unmatched.

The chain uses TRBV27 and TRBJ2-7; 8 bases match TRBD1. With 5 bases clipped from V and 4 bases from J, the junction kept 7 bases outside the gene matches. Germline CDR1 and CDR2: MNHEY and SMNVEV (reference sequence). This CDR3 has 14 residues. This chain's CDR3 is CASSLQGARYEQYF. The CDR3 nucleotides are TGTGCCAGCAGTCTCCAGGGGGCTCGGTACGAGCAGTACTTC.

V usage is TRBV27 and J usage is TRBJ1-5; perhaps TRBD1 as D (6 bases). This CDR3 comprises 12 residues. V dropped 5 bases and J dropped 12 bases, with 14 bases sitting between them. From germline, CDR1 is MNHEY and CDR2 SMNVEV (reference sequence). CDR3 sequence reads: CASSQRGTLQHF. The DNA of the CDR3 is TGTGCCAGCAGTCAGCGTGGGACACTCCAGCATTTT.

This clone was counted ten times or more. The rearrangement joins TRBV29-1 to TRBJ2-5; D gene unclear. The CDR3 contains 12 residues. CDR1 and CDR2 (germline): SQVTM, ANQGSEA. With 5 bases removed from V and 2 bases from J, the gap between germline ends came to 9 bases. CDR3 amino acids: CSVRSGQETQYF. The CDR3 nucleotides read TGCAGCGTTCGCTCAGGTCAAGAGACCCAGTACTTC.

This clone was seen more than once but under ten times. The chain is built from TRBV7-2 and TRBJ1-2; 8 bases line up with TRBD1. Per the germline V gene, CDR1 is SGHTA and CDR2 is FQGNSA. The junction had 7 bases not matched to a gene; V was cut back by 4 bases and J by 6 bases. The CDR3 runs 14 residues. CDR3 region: CASSYPKTGDGYTF. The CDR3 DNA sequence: TGTGCCAGCAGCTACCCCAAGACAGGGGATGGCTACACCTTC.

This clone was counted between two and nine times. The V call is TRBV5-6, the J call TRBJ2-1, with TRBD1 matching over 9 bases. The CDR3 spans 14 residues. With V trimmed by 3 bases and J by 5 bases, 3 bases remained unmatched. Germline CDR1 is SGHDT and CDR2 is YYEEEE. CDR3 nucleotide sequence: TGTGCCAGCAGCTGGGACAGGGTAAACAATGAGCAGTTCTTC. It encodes CASSWDRVNNEQFF.

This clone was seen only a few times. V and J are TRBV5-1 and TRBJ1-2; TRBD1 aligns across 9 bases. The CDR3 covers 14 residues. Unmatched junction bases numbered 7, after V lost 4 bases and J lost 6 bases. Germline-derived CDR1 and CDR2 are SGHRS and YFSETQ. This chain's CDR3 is CASSLPTGGDGYTF. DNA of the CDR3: TGCGCCAGCAGCCTACCGACAGGGGGGGATGGCTACACCTTC.

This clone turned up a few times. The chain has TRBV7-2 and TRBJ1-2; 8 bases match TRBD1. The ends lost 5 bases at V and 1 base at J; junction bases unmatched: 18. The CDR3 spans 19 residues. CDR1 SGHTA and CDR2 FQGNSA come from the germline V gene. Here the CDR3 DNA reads TGTGCCAGCAGCAAAGCTGGGACAGGAGTACTCACAGATAACTATGGCTACACCTTC. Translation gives CASSKAGTGVLTDNYGYTF.

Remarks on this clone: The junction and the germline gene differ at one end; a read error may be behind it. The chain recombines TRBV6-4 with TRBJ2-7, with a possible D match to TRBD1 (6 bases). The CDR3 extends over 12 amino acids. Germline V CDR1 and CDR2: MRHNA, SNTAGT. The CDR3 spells CASSDSLGTRRF. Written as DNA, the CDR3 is TGTGCCAGCAGTGACTCCCTGGGGACAAGGCGGTTC.

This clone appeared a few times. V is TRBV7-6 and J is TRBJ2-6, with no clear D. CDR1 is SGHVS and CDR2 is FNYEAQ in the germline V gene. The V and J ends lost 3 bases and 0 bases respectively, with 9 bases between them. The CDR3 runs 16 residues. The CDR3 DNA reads TGTGCCAGCAGCTTGGGCTCAAACTCTGGGGCCAACGTCCTGACTTTC. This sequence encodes CASSLGSNSGANVLTF.